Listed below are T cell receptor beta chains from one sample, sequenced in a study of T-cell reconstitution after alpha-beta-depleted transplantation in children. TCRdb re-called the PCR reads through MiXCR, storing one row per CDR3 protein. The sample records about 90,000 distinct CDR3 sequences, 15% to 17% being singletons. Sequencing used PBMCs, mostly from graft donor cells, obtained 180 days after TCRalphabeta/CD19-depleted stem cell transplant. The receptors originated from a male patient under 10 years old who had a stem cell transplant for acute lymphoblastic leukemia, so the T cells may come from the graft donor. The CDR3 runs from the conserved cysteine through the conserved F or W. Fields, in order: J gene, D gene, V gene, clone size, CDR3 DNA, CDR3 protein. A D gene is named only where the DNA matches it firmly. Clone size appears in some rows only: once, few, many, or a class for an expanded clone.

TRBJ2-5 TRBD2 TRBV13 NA TGTGCCAGCAGCTTTCCCTCACTAGCGGGGGGGCCGGAGACCCAGTACTTC CASSFPSLAGGPETQYF
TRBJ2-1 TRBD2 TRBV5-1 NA TGCGCCAGCAGCTTGGTAGATAGCGGGGGGGCCTCCTACAATGAGCAGTTCTTC CASSLVDSGGASYNEQFF
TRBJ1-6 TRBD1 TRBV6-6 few TGTGCCAGCAGTCCAGGGGGCGCGTCACCCCTCCACTTT CASSPGGASPLHF
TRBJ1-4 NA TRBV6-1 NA TGTGCCAGCAATGGGAGGGGCAGGCCTACTGAAAAACTGTTTTTT CASNGRGRPTEKLFF
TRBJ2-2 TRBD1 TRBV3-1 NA TGTGCCAGCAGCCAAGCGCCCAGGGGGCCTATCCATATGAACACCGGGGAGCTGTTTTTT CASSQAPRGPIHMNTGELFF
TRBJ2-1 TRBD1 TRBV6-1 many TGTGCCAGCAGCGACAGGGGATACAATGAGCAGTTCTTC CASSDRGYNEQFF
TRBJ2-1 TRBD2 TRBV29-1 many TGCAGCGTGGGCCCGCTAGCGGACTACAATGAGCAGTTCTTC CSVGPLADYNEQFF
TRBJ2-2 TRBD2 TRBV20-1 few TGCAGTGCTAGATCGGCGGGGGGGTTCAACACCGGGGAGCTGTTTTTT CSARSAGGFNTGELFF
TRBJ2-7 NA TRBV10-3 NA TGTGCCGCCCAGGACACCTCCTACGAGCAGTACTTC CAAQDTSYEQYF
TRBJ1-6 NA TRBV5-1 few TGCGCCAGCAGCTCCGACAGTGCCTATAATTCACCCCTCCACTTT CASSSDSAYNSPLHF
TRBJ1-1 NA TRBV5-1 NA TGCGCCAGCAGCTTGGGACAGAGTAACACTGAAGCTTTCTTT CASSLGQSNTEAFF
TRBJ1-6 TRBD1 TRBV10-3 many TGTGCCATCAGTGAGGAGGGACAGGGGATTGGCTCCTATAATTCACCCCTCCACTTT CAISEEGQGIGSYNSPLHF
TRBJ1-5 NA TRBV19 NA TGTGCCAGTAGTGCCTGGGGACCGGGAGAGGATCAGCCCCAGCATTTT CASSAWGPGEDQPQHF
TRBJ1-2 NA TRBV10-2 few TGCGCCAGCAGTGTTCGACAGAATAACTATGGCTACACCTTC CASSVRQNNYGYTF
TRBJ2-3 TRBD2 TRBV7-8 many TGTGCCAGCAGGGGACTAGCGGGAGCCCTTTTT CASRGLAGALF
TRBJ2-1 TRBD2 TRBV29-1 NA TGCAGCGTTAGTGGCGGGGGGGCCGGATCCTACAATGAGCAGTTCTTC CSVSGGGAGSYNEQFF
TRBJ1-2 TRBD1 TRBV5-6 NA TGTGCCAGCAGCTTAACGGGACAGGGTGTTTATGGCTATGGCTACACCTTC CASSLTGQGVYGYGYTF
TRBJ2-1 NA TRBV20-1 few TGCAGTGCCCAATCGTACCCCTACTCCTACAATGAGCAGTTCTTC CSAQSYPYSYNEQFF
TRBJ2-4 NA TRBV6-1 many TGTGCCAGCAGATCCCCCGGTGGGGGTGGCATTCAGTACTTC CASRSPGGGGIQYF
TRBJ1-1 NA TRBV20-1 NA TGCAGTGCTAGCGCTGGGGGAGGAAACACTGAAGCTTTCTTT CSASAGGGNTEAFF
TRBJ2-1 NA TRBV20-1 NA TGCAGTGCTAGAGATGATTGGAGAGGGGACCCTAGGTACAATGAGCAGTTCTTC CSARDDWRGDPRYNEQFF
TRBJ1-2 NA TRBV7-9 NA TGTGCCAGCAGCCTAGGGGGGGGTGGCTACACCTTC CASSLGGGGYTF
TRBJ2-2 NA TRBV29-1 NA TGCAGCGTTGAAGATCGGGGGACAGTGCCCGGCACCGGGGAGCTGTTTTTT CSVEDRGTVPGTGELFF
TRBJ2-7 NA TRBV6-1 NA TGTGCCAGCAGCCAAAGCTGGTCTGCTTGGGAGCAGTACTTC CASSQSWSAWEQYF
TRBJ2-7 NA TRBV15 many TGTGCCACCAGCAGAGATGGTTCCGGGGGCGAGCAGTACTTC CATSRDGSGGEQYF
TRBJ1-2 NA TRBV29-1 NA TGCAGCGTTGACAGGGACTCTGGCTATGGCTACACCTTC CSVDRDSGYGYTF
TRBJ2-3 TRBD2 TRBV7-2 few TGTGCCAGCAGCCTGCGGGAGCCCCGCACAGATACGCAGTATTTT CASSLREPRTDTQYF
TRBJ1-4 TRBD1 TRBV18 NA TGTGCCAGCTCTACAGGGGTGGCTAATGAAAAACTGTTTTTT CASSTGVANEKLFF
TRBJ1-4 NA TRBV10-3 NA TGTGCCATCAGTGTAACGGGAACGCCGGGAGAAAAACTGTTTTTT CAISVTGTPGEKLFF
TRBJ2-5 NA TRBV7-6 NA TGTGCCAGCAGATCAATCCAAGAGACCCAGTACTTC CASRSIQETQYF
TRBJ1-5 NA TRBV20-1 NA TGCAGTGCTAGTACTAGCTTTTATAGCAATCAGCCCCAGCATTTT CSASTSFYSNQPQHF
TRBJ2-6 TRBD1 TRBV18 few TGTGCCAGCTCACCAACCGGGACAGGGCATTTCACTGGGGCCAACGTCCTGACTTTC CASSPTGTGHFTGANVLTF
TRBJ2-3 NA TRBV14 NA TGTGCCAGCAGGTCCCGCACAGATACGCAGTATTTT CASRSRTDTQYF
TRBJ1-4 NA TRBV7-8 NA TGTGCCAGCAGCTCATCTAGCCCTAATCGGGAGGAAAAACTGTTTTTT CASSSSSPNREEKLFF
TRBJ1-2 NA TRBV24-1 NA TGTGCCACCAGTGCGAGGGCCATTAACTATGGCTACACCTTC CATSARAINYGYTF
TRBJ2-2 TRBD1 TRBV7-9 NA TGTGCCAGCAGCTCCCGGACAGGGAGGAACACCGGGGAGCTGTTTTTT CASSSRTGRNTGELFF
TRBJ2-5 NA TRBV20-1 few TGCAGTGCGCAAAAACAAGAGACCCAGTACTTC CSAQKQETQYF
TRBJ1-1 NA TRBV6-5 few TGTGCCAGCAGTTACTCGGTGCAGGCTCTGATGAACACTGAAGCTTTCTTT CASSYSVQALMNTEAFF
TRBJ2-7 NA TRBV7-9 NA TGTGCCAGCAGCACCTATCCAGGGGAAAAAGATTACGAGCAGTACTTC CASSTYPGEKDYEQYF
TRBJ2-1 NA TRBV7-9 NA TGTGCCAGCAGCGCCCTAAGCAGGGGGGAATACAATGAGCAGTTCTTC CASSALSRGEYNEQFF
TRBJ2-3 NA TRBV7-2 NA TGTGCCAGCAGTTTCTTTAATAGGGATACGCAGTATTTT CASSFFNRDTQYF
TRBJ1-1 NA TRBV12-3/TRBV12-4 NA TGTGCCAGCAGTTTATGGGGGGGCCCTGAAGCTTACTTT CASSLWGGPEAYF
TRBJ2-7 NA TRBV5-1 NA TGCGCCAGCAAGGGTACCTACGAGCAGTACTTC CASKGTYEQYF
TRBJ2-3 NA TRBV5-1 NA TGCGCCAGCAGCTTGGTGACGTCGGGGGCCTTCACAGATACGCAGTATTTT CASSLVTSGAFTDTQYF
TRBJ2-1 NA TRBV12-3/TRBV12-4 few TGTGCCAGCAGTTTAGCGGTAAGGGCGGGCCCGACCAATGAGCAGTTCTTC CASSLAVRAGPTNEQFF
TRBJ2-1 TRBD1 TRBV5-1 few TGCGCCAGCAGGGGAGAAGGACAGGAAAGCTCCTACAATGAGCAGTTCTTC CASRGEGQESSYNEQFF
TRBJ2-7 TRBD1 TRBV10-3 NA TGTGCCACGGAAGGACAGGGCTACGAGCAGTACTTC CATEGQGYEQYF
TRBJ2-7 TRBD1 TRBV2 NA TGTGCCAGCAGGCGACTGACAGGGCCCCACGAGCAGTACTTC CASRRLTGPHEQYF
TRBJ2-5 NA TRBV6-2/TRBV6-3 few TGTGCCAGCAGTTACAACGGGGCGCCCCGGGAGACCCAGTACTTC CASSYNGAPRETQYF
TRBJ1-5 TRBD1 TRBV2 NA TGTGCCAGCAGCGGACAGGGGATGGGCAATCAGCCCCAGCATTTT CASSGQGMGNQPQHF
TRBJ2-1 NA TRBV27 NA TGTGCCAGCAGTTTAAGGATGGATGAGCAGTTCTTC CASSLRMDEQFF
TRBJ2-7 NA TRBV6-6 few TGTGCCAGCAATTCGGACTCCTACGAGCAGTACTTC CASNSDSYEQYF
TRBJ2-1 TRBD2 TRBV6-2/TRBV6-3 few TGTGCCAGCAGTTACGTAGCGGGGATAGGCAATGAGCAGTTCTTC CASSYVAGIGNEQFF
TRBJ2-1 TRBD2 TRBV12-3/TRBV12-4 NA TGTGCCAGCAGGGGCCGACTAGCGGCGCACAATGAGCAGTTCTTC CASRGRLAAHNEQFF
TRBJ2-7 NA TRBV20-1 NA TGCAGTGCTAGAATGGGGCCCTACGAGCAGTACTTC CSARMGPYEQYF
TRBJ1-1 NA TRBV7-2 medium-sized TGTGCCAGCAGCTTAGAGGTAAAGTCCACTGAAGCTTTCTTT CASSLEVKSTEAFF
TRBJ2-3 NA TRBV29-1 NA TGCAGCGTTAGTAGCAGGCTCGCCACAGATACGCAGTATTTT CSVSSRLATDTQYF